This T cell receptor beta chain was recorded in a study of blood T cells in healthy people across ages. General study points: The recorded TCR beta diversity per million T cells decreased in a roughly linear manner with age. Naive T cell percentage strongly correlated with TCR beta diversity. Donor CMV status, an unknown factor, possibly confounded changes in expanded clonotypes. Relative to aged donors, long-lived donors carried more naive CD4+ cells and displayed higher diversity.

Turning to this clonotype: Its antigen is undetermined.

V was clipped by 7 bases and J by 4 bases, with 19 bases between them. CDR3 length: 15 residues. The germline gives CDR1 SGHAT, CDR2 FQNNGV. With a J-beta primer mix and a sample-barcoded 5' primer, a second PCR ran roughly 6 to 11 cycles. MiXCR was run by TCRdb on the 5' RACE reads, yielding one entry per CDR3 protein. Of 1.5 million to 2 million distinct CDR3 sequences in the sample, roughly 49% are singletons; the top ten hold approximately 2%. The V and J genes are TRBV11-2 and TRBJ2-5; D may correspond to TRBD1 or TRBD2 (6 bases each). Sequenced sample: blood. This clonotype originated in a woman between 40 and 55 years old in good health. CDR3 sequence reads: CASNFDMGGTETQYF. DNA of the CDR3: TGTGCCAGCAATTTTGACATGGGGGGCACAGAGACCCAGTACTTC.